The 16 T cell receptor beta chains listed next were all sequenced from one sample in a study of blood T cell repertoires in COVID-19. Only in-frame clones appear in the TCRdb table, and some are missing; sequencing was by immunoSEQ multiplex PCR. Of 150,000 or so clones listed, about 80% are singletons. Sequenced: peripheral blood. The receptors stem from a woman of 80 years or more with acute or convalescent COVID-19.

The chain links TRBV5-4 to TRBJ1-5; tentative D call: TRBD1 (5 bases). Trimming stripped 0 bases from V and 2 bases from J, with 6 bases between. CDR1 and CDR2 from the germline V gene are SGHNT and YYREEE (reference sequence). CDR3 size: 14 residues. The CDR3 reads CASSLGGGNQPQHF. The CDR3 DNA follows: TGTGCCAGCAGCTTGGGGGGGGGCAATCAGCCCCAGCATTTT.

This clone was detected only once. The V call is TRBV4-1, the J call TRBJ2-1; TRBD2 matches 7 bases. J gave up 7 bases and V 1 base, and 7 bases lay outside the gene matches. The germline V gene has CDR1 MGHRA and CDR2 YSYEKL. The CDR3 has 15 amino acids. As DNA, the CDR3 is TGCGCCAGCAGCCAAGGTGGACTAGGAGAAAATGAGCAGTTCTTC. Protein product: CASSQGGLGENEQFF.

The CDR3 bases are TGTGCCAGCAGTTCGACAGGGAACACTGAAGCTTTCTTT. Protein sequence: CASSSTGNTEAFF. The rearrangement uses TRBV6-5 and TRBJ1-1, with D possibly being TRBD1 (6 bases). This CDR3 has 13 amino acids. V lost 4 bases, J lost 1 base, and 7 bases lay in between. Per the germline V gene, CDR1 is MNHEY and CDR2 is SVGAGI.

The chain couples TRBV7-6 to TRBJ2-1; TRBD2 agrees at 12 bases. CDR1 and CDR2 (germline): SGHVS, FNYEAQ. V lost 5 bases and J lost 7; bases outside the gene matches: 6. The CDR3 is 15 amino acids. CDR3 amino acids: CASSHLLAGGNEQFF. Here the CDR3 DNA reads TGTGCCAGCAGCCACTTACTAGCGGGAGGAAATGAGCAGTTCTTC.

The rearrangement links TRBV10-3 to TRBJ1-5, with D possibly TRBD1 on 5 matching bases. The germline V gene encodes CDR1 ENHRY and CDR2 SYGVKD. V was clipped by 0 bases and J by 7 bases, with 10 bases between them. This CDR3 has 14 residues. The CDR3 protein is CAISESGVEQPQHF. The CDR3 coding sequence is TGTGCCATCAGTGAGTCAGGGGTAGAGCAGCCCCAGCATTTT.

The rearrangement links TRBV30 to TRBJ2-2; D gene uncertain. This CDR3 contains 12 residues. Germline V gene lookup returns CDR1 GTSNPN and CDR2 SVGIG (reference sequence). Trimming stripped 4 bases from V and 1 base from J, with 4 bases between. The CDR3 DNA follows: TGTGCCTGGACAGGGAACACCGGGGAGCTGTTTTTT. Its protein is CAWTGNTGELFF. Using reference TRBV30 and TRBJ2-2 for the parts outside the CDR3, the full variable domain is SQTIHQWPATLVQPVGSPLSLECTVEGTSNPNLYWYRQAAGRGLQLLFYSVGIGQISSEVPQNLSASRPQDRQFILSSKKLLLSDSGFYLCAWTGNTGELFFGEGSRLTVL.

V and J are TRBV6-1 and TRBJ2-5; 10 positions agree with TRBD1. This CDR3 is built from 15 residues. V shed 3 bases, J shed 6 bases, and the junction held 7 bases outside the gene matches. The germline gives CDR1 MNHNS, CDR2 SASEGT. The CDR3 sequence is CASSEPRDRGQTQYF. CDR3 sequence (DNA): TGTGCCAGCAGTGAGCCGAGGGACAGGGGACAGACCCAGTACTTC.

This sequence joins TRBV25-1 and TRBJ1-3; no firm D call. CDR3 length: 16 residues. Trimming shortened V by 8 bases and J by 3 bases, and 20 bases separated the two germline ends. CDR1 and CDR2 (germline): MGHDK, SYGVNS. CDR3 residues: CASEGLRRGVGNTIYF. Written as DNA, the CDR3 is TGTGCCAGCGAGGGCCTACGACGCGGGGTTGGAAACACCATATATTTT.

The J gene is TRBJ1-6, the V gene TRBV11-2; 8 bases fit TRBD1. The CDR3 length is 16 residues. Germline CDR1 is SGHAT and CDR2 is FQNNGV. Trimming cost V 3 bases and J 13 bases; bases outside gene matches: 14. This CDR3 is CASSFGADRAHWPLHF. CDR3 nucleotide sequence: TGTGCCAGCAGCTTCGGAGCGGACAGGGCCCATTGGCCCCTCCACTTT.

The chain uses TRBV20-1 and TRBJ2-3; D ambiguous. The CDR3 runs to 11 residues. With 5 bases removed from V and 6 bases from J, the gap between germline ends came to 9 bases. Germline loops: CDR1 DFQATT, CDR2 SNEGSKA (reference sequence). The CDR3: CSAPLVDTQYF. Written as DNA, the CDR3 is TGCAGTGCTCCTCTCGTGGATACGCAGTATTTT.

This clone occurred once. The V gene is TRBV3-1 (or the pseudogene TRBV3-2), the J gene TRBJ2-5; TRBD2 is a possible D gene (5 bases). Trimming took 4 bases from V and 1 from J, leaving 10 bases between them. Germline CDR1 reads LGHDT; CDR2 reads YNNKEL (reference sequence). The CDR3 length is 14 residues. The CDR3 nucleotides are TGTGCCAGCAGCCTTGCGGGCGCCCAAGAGACCCAGTACTTC. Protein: CASSLAGAQETQYF.

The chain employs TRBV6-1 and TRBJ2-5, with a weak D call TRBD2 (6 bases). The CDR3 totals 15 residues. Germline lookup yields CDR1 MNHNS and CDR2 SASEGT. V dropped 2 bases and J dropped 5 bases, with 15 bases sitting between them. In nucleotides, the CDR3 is TGTGCCAGCAGTGAAACCAGACTAGTCGAGGAGACCCAGTACTTC. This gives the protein CASSETRLVEETQYF.

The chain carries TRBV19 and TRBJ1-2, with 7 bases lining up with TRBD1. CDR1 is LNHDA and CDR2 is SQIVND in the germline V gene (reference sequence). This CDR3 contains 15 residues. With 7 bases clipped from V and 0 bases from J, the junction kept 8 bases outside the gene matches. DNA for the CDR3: TGTGCCAGTACCGACTCCGGGACAGCTAACTATGGCTACACCTTC. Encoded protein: CASTDSGTANYGYTF.

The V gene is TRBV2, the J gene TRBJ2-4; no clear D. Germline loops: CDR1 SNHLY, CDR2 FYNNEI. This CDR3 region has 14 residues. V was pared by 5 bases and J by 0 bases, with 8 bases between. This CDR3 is CASSLTQAKNIQYF. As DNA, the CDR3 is TGTGCCAGCAGTCTCACTCAAGCCAAAAACATTCAGTACTTC.

In DNA, the CDR3 is TGTGCCAGTAGTATCCTACATTCTAGCGGCACCTTCGTGGAGACCCAGTACTTC. It translates to CASSILHSSGTFVETQYF. This chain links TRBV19 with TRBJ2-5; TRBD2 matches 7 bases. Germline CDR1 and CDR2: LNHDA and SQIVND (reference sequence). Germline trimming cut 3 bases from V and 5 bases from J; bases unmatched to any gene: 18. The CDR3 is 18 residues long.

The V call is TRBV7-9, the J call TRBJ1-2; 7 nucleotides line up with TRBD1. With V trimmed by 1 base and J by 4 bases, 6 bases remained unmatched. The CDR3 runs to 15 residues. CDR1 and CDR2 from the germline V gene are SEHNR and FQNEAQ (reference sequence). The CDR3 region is CASSLEVTGIYGYTF. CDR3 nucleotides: TGTGCCAGCAGCTTAGAAGTGACAGGGATCTATGGCTACACCTTC.